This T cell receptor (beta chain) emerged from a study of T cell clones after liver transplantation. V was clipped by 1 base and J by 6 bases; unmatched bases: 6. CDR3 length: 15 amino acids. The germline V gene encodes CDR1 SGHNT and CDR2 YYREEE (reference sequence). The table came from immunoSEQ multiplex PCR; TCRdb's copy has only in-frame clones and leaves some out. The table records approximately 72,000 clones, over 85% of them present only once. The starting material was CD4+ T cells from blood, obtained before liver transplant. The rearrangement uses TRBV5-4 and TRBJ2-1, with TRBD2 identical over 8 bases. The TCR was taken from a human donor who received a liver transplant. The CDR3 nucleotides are TGTGCCAGCAGCTTGACTAGCGGACCAATCAATGAGCAGTTCTTC. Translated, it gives CASSLTSGPINEQFF.